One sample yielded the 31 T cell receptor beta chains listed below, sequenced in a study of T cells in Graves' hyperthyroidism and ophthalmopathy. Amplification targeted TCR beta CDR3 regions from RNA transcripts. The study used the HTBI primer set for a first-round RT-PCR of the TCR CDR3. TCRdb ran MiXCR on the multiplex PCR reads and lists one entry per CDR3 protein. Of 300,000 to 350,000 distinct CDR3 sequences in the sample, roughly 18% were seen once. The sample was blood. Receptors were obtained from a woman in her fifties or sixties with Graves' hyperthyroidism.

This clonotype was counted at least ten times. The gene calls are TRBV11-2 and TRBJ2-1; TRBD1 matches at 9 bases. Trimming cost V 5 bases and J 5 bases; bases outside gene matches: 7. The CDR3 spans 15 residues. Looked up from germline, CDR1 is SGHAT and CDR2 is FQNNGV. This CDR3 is CASSNYRGRNNEQFF. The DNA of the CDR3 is TGTGCCAGCAGCAATTACAGGGGGCGCAACAATGAGCAGTTCTTC.

For the CDR3, the DNA is TGTGCCAGCAGCTCGGGACTAGCGGGAGGAGAGGAGACCCAGTACTTC. It is translated as CASSSGLAGGEETQYF. This chain uses TRBV5-8 with TRBJ2-5; 15 positions agree with TRBD2. Germline CDR1 is SGHTS and CDR2 is YDEGEE. This CDR3 has 16 residues. V gave up 3 bases and J gave up 5 bases; unmatched junction bases: 5.

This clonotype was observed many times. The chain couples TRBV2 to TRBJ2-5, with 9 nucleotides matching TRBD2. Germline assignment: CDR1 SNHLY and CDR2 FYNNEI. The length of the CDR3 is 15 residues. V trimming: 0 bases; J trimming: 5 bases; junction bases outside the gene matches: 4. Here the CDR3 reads CASSEASGGLETQYF. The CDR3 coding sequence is TGTGCCAGCAGTGAAGCGAGCGGGGGGCTGGAGACCCAGTACTTC.

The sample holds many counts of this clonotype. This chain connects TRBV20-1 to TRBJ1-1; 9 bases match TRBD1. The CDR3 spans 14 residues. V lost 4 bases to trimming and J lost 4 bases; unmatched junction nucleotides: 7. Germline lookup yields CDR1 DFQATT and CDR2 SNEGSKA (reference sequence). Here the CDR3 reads CSANPGTGFTEAFF. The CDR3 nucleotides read TGCAGTGCTAACCCTGGGACAGGGTTCACTGAAGCTTTCTTT.

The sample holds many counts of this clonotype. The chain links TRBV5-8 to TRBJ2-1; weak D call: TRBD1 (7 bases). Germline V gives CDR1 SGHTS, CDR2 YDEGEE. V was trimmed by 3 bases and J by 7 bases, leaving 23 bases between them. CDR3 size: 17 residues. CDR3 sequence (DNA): TGTGCCAGCAGCTCCCAGGGGGACTCCAGCCATGGGAATGAGCAGTTCTTC. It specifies CASSSQGDSSHGNEQFF.

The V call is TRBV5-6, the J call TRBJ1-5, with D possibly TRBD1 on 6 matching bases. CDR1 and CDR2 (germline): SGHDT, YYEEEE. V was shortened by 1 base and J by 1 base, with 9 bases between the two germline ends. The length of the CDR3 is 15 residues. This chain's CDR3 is CASSLKGVSNQPQHF. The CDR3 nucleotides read TGTGCCAGCAGCTTGAAGGGGGTAAGCAATCAGCCCCAGCATTTT.

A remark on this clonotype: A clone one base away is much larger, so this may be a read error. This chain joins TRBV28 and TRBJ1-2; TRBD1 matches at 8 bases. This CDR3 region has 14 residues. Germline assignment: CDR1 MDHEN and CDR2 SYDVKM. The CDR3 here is CASSRDRSGEGCTF. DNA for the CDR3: TGTGCCAGCAGCCGGGACAGGAGCGGGGAAGGCTGCACCTTC.

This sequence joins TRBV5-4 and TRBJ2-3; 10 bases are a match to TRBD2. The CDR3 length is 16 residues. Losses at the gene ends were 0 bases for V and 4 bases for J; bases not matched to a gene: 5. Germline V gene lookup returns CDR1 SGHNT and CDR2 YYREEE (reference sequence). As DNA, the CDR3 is TGTGCCAGCAGCTTGGAGGAGCGGGGGGGCGCAGATACGCAGTATTTT. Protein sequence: CASSLEERGGADTQYF. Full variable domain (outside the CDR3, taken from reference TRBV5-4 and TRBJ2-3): ETGVTQSPTHLIKTRGQQVTLRCSSQSGHNTVSWYQQALGQGPQFIFQYYREEENGRGNFPPRFSGLQFPNYSSELNVNALELDDSALYLCASSLEERGGADTQYFGPGTRLTVL.

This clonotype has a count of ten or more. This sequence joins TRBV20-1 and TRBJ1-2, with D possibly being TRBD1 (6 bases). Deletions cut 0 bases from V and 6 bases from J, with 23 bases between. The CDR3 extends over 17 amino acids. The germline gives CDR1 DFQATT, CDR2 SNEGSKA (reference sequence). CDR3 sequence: CSAREPIVLTGENGYTF. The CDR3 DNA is TGCAGTGCTAGAGAGCCGATAGTTCTGACAGGAGAAAATGGCTACACCTTC.

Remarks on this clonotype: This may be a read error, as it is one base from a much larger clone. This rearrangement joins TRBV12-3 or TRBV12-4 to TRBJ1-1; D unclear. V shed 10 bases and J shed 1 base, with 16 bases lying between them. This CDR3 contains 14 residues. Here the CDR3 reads CATHGSVSNTEAFF. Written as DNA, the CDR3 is TGTGCCACCCATGGGTCCGTCTCGAACACTGAAGCTTTCTTT.

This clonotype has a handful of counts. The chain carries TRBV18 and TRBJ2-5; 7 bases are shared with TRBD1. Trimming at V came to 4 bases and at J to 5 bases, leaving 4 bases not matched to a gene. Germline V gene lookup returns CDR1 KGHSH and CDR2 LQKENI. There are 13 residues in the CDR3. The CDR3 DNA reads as TGTGCCAGCTCACTAGACAGGGTGGAGACCCAGTACTTC. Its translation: CASSLDRVETQYF.

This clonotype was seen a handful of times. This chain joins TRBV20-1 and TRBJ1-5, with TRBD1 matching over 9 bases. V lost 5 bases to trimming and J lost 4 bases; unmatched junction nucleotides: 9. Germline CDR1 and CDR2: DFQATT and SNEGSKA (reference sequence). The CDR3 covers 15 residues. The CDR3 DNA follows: TGCAGTGCTGGAGGTGGGACAGGGCTAAATCAGCCCCAGCATTTT. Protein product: CSAGGGTGLNQPQHF.

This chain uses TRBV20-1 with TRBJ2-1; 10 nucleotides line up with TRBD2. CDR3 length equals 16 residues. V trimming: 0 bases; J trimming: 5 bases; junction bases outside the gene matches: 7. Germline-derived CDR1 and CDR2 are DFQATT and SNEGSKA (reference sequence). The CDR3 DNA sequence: TGCAGTGCTAGAGAGCCCCTAGCGGGGGCGAACAATGAGCAGTTCTTC. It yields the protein CSAREPLAGANNEQFF.

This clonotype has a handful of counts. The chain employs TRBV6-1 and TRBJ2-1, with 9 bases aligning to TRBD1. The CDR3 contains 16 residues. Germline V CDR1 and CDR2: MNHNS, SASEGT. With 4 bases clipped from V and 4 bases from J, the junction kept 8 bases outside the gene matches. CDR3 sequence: CASSVVGTGRYNEQFF. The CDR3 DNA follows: TGTGCCAGCAGTGTAGTCGGGACAGGGAGATACAATGAGCAGTTCTTC.

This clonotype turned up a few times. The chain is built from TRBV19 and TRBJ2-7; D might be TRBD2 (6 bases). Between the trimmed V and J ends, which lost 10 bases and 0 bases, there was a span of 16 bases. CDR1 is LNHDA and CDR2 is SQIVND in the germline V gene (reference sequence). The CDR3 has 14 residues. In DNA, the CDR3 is TGTGCCACTAGGGACTTCGCGCACTCCTACGAGCAGTACTTC. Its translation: CATRDFAHSYEQYF.

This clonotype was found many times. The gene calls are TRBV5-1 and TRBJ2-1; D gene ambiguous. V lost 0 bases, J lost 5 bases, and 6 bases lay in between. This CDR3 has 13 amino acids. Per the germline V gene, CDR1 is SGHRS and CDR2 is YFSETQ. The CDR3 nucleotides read TGCGCCAGCAGCTTGGTCGAAGACAATGAGCAGTTCTTC. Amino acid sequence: CASSLVEDNEQFF.

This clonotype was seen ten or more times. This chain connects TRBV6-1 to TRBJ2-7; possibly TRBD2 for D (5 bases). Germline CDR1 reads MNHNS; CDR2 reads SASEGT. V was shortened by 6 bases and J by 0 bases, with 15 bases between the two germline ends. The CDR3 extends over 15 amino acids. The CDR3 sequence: CASRKGGPSSYEQYF. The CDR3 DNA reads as TGTGCCAGCAGGAAAGGCGGGCCAAGCTCCTACGAGCAGTACTTC.

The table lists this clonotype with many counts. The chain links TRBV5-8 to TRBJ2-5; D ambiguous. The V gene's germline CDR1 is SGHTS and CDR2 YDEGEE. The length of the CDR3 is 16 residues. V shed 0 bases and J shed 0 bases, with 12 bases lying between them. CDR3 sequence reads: CASSLGQPKYQETQYF. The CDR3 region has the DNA TGTGCCAGCAGCTTGGGGCAGCCCAAGTACCAAGAGACCCAGTACTTC.

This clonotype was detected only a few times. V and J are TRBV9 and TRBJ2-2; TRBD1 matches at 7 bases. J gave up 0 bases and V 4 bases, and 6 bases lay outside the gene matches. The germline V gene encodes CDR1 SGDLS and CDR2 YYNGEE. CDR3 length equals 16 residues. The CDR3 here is CASSPGGRSNTGELFF. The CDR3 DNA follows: TGTGCCAGCAGCCCAGGGGGACGGTCGAACACCGGGGAGCTGTTTTTT.

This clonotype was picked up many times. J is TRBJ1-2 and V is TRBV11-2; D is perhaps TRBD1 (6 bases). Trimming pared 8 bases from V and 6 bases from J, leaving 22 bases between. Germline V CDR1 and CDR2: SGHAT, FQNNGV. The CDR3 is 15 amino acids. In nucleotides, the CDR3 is TGTGCCAGCGCTCCCGGTCGGGGGGGCGGTGATGGCTACACCTTC. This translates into CASAPGRGGGDGYTF.

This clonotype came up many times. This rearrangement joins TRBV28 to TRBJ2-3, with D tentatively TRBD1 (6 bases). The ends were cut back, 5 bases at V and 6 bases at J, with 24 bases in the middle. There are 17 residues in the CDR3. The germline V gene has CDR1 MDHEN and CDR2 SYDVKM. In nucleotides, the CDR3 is TGTGCCAGCAGTCCGACCGTCTCCCAGCAAGGGGGTGATACGCAGTATTTT. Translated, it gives CASSPTVSQQGGDTQYF.

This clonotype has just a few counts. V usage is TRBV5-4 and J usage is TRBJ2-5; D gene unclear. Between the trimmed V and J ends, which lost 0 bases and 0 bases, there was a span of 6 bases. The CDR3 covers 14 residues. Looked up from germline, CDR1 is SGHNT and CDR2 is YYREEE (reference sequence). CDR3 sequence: CASSLVLDQETQYF. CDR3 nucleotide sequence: TGTGCCAGCAGCTTGGTGCTAGACCAAGAGACCCAGTACTTC.

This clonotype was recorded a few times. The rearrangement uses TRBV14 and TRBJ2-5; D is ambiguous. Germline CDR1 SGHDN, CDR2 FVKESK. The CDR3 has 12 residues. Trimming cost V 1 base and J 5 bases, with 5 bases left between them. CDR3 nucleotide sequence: TGTGCCAGCAGCCAAGGCCTCGAGACCCAGTACTTC. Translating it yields CASSQGLETQYF.

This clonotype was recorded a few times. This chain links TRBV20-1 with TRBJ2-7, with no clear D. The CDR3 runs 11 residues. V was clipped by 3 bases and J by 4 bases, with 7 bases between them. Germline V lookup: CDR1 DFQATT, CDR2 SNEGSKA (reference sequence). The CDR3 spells CSASFDYEQYF. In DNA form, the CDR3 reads TGCAGTGCTAGTTTTGATTACGAGCAGTACTTC.

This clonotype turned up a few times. Here the CDR3 reads CSARVGSSNQPQHF. The DNA for the CDR3 is TGCAGTGCTAGAGTCGGCAGTAGCAATCAGCCCCAGCATTTT. The chain joins TRBV20-1 to TRBJ1-5; D is unclear. Per the germline V gene, CDR1 is DFQATT and CDR2 is SNEGSKA (reference sequence). The length of the CDR3 is 14 residues. Trimming took 1 base from V and 0 from J, leaving 7 bases between them.

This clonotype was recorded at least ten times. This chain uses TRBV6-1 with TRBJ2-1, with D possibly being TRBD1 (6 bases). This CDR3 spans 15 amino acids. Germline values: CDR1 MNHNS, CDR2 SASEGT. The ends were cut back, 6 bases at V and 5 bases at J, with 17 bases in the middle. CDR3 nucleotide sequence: TGTGCCAGCAGAGACGCAGGGGTAAGGGACAATGAGCAGTTCTTC. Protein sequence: CASRDAGVRDNEQFF.

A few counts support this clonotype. The CDR3 loop reads CASSLGLGTNEKLFF. CDR3 sequence (DNA): TGTGCCAGCAGCCTAGGACTGGGAACTAATGAAAAACTGTTTTTT. The chain couples TRBV6-1 to TRBJ1-4, with no clear D. The germline V and J ends were trimmed by 6 bases and 1 base, with 12 bases remaining between them. CDR1 and CDR2 from the germline V gene are MNHNS and SASEGT. The CDR3 has 15 residues.

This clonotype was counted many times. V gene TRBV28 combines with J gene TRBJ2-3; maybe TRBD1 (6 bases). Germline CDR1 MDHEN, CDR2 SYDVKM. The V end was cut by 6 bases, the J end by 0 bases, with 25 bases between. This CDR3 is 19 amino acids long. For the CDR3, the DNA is TGTGCCAGCAGCCAAATCCCCGGACAGTCGGTTTCTAGCACAGATACGCAGTATTTT. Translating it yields CASSQIPGQSVSSTDTQYF. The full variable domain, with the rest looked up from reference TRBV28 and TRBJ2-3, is DVKVTQSSRYLVKRTGEKVFLECVQDMDHENMFWYRQDPGLGLRLIYFSYDVKMKEKGDIPEGYSVSREKKERFSLILESASTNQTSMYLCASSQIPGQSVSSTDTQYFGPGTRLTVL.

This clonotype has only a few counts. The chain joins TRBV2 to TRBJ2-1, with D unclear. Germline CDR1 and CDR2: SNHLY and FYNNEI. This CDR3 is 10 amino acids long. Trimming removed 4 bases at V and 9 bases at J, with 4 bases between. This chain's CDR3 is CASSVSEQFF. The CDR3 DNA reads TGTGCCAGCAGTGTCAGTGAGCAGTTCTTC.

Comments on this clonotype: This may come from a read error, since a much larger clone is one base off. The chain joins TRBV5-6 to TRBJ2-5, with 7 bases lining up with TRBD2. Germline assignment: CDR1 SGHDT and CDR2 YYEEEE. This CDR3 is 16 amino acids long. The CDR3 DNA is TGTGCCAGCGGCTTGGCCGTCGTGACTAGCAGAGAGACCCAGTACTTC. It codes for CASGLAVVTSRETQYF.

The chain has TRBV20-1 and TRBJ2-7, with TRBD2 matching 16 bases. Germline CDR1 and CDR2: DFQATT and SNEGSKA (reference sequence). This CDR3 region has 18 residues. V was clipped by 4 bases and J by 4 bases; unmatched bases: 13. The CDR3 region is CSAKWVGLAGGPKYEQYF. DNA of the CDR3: TGCAGTGCTAAATGGGTGGGACTAGCGGGAGGGCCGAAGTACGAGCAGTACTTC.